One sample yielded the 21 T cell receptor beta chains listed below, sequenced in a study of T-cell reconstitution after alpha-beta-depleted transplantation in children. A TCRbeta library incorporating unique molecular identifiers was prepared. TCRdb re-derived calls from the PCR reads in MiXCR, one entry per CDR3 protein. The sample lists approximately 98,000 distinct CDR3 sequences; about 6.4% were seen once. The sequencing here drew on PBMCs, mostly from graft donor cells, taken 360 days after TCRalphabeta/CD19-depleted stem cell transplant. Receptors originate from a male patient under 10 years old who had a stem cell transplant for acute lymphoblastic leukemia, so the T cells may come from the graft donor.

This clonotype was seen a handful of times. The chain employs TRBV4-1 and TRBJ1-1; D is undetermined. There are 14 residues in the CDR3. The germline V gene encodes CDR1 MGHRA and CDR2 YSYEKL. V shed 1 base and J shed 1 base, with 7 bases lying between them. The CDR3 spells CASSQGRGNTEAFF. CDR3 coding DNA: TGCGCCAGCAGCCAAGGACGCGGGAACACTGAAGCTTTCTTT.

In its sample, this clonotype was seen many times. The chain combines TRBV20-1 with TRBJ2-3; no reliable D call. Looked up from germline, CDR1 is DFQATT and CDR2 is SNEGSKA (reference sequence). Deletions cut 3 bases from V and 5 bases from J, with 12 bases between. The CDR3 runs to 13 residues. The DNA for the CDR3 is TGCAGTGCTAGGCCTACCCAAAGAGATACGCAGTATTTT. Amino acid sequence: CSARPTQRDTQYF.

There are many counts of this clonotype. This chain connects TRBV6-2 or TRBV6-3 to TRBJ1-1; no definite D call. From germline, CDR1 is MNHEY and CDR2 SVGEGT. V gave up 6 bases and J gave up 2 bases, with 4 bases separating them. The CDR3 covers 11 residues. CDR3: CASSPNTEAFF. The CDR3 region has the DNA TGTGCCAGCAGCCCCAACACTGAAGCTTTCTTT.

Many counts were recorded for this clonotype. The junction shows a germline mismatch at one end, possibly a read error. The CDR3 coding sequence is TGCAGTGCTAGATATCTCCTAGCGGGGGGCCCGAGAATCTTC. It translates to CSARYLLAGGPRIF. The chain carries TRBV20-1 and TRBJ2-1; 11 bases line up with TRBD2. In germline, CDR1 is DFQATT, CDR2 SNEGSKA (reference sequence). The CDR3 has 14 amino acids.

The table lists this clonotype with many counts. The chain couples TRBV20-1 to TRBJ1-2; D gene uncertain. Per the germline V gene, CDR1 is DFQATT and CDR2 is SNEGSKA (reference sequence). This CDR3 is built from 11 residues. Between the trimmed V and J ends, which lost 6 bases and 2 bases, there was a span of 7 bases. CDR3: CSAALNYGYTF. In DNA form, the CDR3 reads TGCAGTGCCGCCCTGAACTATGGCTACACCTTC.

V is TRBV6-1 and J is TRBJ1-2; a possible D gene is TRBD1 (6 bases). There are 15 residues in the CDR3. Germline V CDR1 and CDR2: MNHNS, SASEGT. Trimming shortened V by 8 bases and J by 2 bases, and 18 bases separated the two germline ends. This chain's CDR3 is CASAVGGALNYGYTF. The DNA of the CDR3 is TGTGCCAGCGCCGTGGGGGGGGCGCTGAACTATGGCTACACCTTC.

This clonotype was found many times. The V call is TRBV28, the J call TRBJ2-6, with 7 nucleotides matching TRBD2. The CDR3 length is 17 residues. Germline lookup yields CDR1 MDHEN and CDR2 SYDVKM. Trimming took 3 bases from V and 0 from J; bases not matched to a gene: 5. The CDR3 here is CASSFTGEGSGANVLTF. The DNA for the CDR3 is TGTGCCAGCAGTTTTACTGGGGAGGGCTCTGGGGCCAACGTCCTGACTTTC. The variable domain in full, completed from reference TRBV28 and TRBJ2-6, reads DVKVTQSSRYLVKRTGEKVFLECVQDMDHENMFWYRQDPGLGLRLIYFSYDVKMKEKGDIPEGYSVSREKKERFSLILESASTNQTSMYLCASSFTGEGSGANVLTFGAGSRLTVL.

This clonotype was picked up many times. The V call is TRBV7-8, the J call TRBJ1-4; D not certain. CDR1 SGHVS and CDR2 FQNEAQ come from the germline V gene. Trimming shortened V by 1 base and J by 0 bases, and 9 bases separated the two germline ends. The length of the CDR3 is 16 residues. The CDR3 loop is CASSLDLDPTNEKLFF. The CDR3 DNA is TGTGCCAGCAGCTTAGACTTGGATCCAACTAATGAAAAACTGTTTTTT.

V and J are TRBV20-1 and TRBJ2-3; possibly TRBD1 or TRBD2 for D (6 bases each). CDR3 length: 14 residues. The germline CDR1 and CDR2 sequences are DFQATT and SNEGSKA (reference sequence). The V end was cut by 6 bases, the J end by 1 base, with 14 bases between. The CDR3 DNA sequence: TGCAGTGCCCCGAGGGGGGTCCGCACAGATACGCAGTATTTT. Its translation is CSAPRGVRTDTQYF.

The chain employs TRBV11-2 and TRBJ2-3; 7 nucleotides line up with TRBD2. Germline assignment: CDR1 SGHAT and CDR2 FQNNGV. With V trimmed by 4 bases and J by 6 bases, 13 bases remained unmatched. The CDR3 is made up of 16 amino acids. CDR3 sequence: CASSSPGSGPRDTQYF. CDR3 sequence (DNA): TGTGCCAGCAGCTCCCCAGGTAGCGGGCCGCGGGATACGCAGTATTTT.

The chain employs TRBV6-5 and TRBJ2-1; D is possibly TRBD1 (6 bases). Per the germline V gene, CDR1 is MNHEY and CDR2 is SVGAGI. Trimming took 4 bases from V and 5 from J, leaving 15 bases between them. There are 15 residues in the CDR3. In nucleotides, the CDR3 is TGTGCCAGCAGTTTCCCCGGGACAACCCACAATGAGCAGTTCTTC. Residues: CASSFPGTTHNEQFF.

The rearrangement joins TRBV28 to TRBJ2-7; 11 bases map to TRBD2. Germline CDR1 MDHEN, CDR2 SYDVKM. The ends lost 6 bases at V and 7 bases at J; junction bases unmatched: 11. The CDR3 consists of 15 residues. The CDR3 sequence is CASSPLAGGWGEQYF. CDR3 DNA: TGTGCCAGCAGCCCGCTAGCGGGAGGCTGGGGGGAGCAGTACTTC.

This clonotype was counted ten times or more. The chain couples TRBV2 to TRBJ2-3; D is undetermined. The germline CDR1 and CDR2 sequences are SNHLY and FYNNEI. The CDR3 has 13 residues. V was clipped by 6 bases and J by 4 bases, with 11 bases between them. CDR3 nucleotide sequence: TGTGCCAGCAGACCCGCTTCCCCAGATACGCAGTATTTT. Its protein is CASRPASPDTQYF.

This clonotype was seen a handful of times. The chain is built from TRBV6-1 and TRBJ2-7, with D possibly TRBD1 on 6 matching bases. Germline CDR1 and CDR2: MNHNS and SASEGT. There are 13 residues in the CDR3. The V and J ends lost 6 bases and 3 bases respectively, with 12 bases between them. The CDR3 spells CASRPTGLYEQYF. In DNA, the CDR3 is TGTGCCAGCAGACCTACAGGGCTCTACGAGCAGTACTTC.

The table lists this clonotype with many counts. The V call is TRBV5-1, the J call TRBJ2-1, with D perhaps TRBD2 (5 bases). Trimming removed 4 bases at V and 8 bases at J, with 19 bases between. The CDR3 extends over 15 amino acids. The germline gives CDR1 SGHRS, CDR2 YFSETQ. CDR3 residues: CASSITYGNLDEQFF. In nucleotides, the CDR3 is TGCGCCAGCAGCATAACCTACGGGAACTTAGATGAGCAGTTCTTC.

This clonotype has a handful of counts. The chain couples TRBV9 to TRBJ1-2; 9 positions agree with TRBD1. V was clipped by 3 bases and J by 5 bases; unmatched bases: 8. The CDR3 is 15 residues long. Germline V gene sequence: CDR1 SGDLS, CDR2 YYNGEE. This CDR3 is CASSAGTGLRYGYTF. The CDR3 DNA reads TGTGCCAGCAGCGCAGGGACAGGGTTACGGTATGGCTACACCTTC.

This clonotype has a count of ten or more. The genes are TRBV2 and TRBJ2-1; D perhaps matches TRBD2 (6 bases). CDR1 is SNHLY, CDR2 FYNNEI, per germline. CDR3 length: 16 amino acids. The ends were cut back, 3 bases at V and 4 bases at J, with 16 bases in the middle. The CDR3 DNA reads TGTGCCAGCAGTGAGCCTCTGGCGGGAAGGTACAATGAGCAGTTCTTC. Amino acid sequence: CASSEPLAGRYNEQFF.

In this sample, this clonotype turned up a few times. V usage is TRBV11-2 and J usage is TRBJ2-7; TRBD1 is a possible D gene (5 bases). There are 19 residues in the CDR3. Germline lookup yields CDR1 SGHAT and CDR2 FQNNGV. V lost 0 bases, J lost 2 bases, and 23 bases lay in between. CDR3 in DNA: TGTGCCAGCAGCTTAGATGGGGCAGGCCTCCGTTCCTTCCCCTACGAGCAGTACTTC. It translates to CASSLDGAGLRSFPYEQYF.

This clonotype was counted at least ten times. The CDR3 sequence is CSATGVGEKLFF. In DNA, the CDR3 is TGCAGTGCTACAGGTGTGGGTGAAAAACTGTTTTTT. V is TRBV20-1 and J is TRBJ1-4; D remains unclear. The CDR3 has 12 amino acids. Per the germline V gene, CDR1 is DFQATT and CDR2 is SNEGSKA (reference sequence). V was clipped by 4 bases and J by 7 bases, with 10 bases between them.

This sequence joins TRBV7-2 and TRBJ2-3; TRBD2 might be the D (5 bases). V dropped 3 bases and J dropped 6 bases, with 13 bases sitting between them. The CDR3 is 14 amino acids. CDR1 is SGHTA, CDR2 FQGNSA, per germline. CDR3 in DNA: TGTGCCAGCAGCTTCACGCGGGTGAGGGATACGCAGTATTTT. Translation gives CASSFTRVRDTQYF.

This clonotype was detected only a few times. The chain joins TRBV6-1 to TRBJ1-2, with 8 bases fitting TRBD1. The germline gives CDR1 MNHNS, CDR2 SASEGT. V gave up 11 bases and J gave up 2 bases; unmatched junction bases: 10. The CDR3 length is 14 residues. This chain's CDR3 is CACTPHRGNYGYTF. In nucleotides, the CDR3 is TGTGCCTGTACCCCACACAGGGGGAACTATGGCTACACCTTC.